This TCR beta chain was captured by sequencing in a study of blood T cell repertoires in COVID-19. Study at large: Whether acute or convalescent, the COVID-19 samples came from the United States, Italy and Spain.

Recovered Cohort 3 donors showed two negative PCRs, clearance, or symptom resolution. V was pared by 3 bases and J by 9 bases, with 12 bases between. The germline V gene has CDR1 SGHTA and CDR2 FQGNSA. This CDR3 comprises 13 residues. How the authors handled the data: Reference gene primer amplification gave nucleated cell count estimates. Data came from immunoSEQ multiplex PCR; TCRdb stores just in-frame clones and leaves some out. The DNA gave D and trimming, while V, J and clone size come from that table. The data contain under 300,000 clones, about 80% of them singletons. The receptor was derived from a man aged 40-50 years who had recovered from COVID-19. This chain joins TRBV7-2 and TRBJ2-1; D is undetermined. What was sequenced was PBMCs or T cells enriched from blood (not recorded which). In nucleotides, the CDR3 is TGTGCCAGCAGCTTCGCCCGAGCAGGTGAGCAGTTCTTC. Translation gives CASSFARAGEQFF. The complete variable domain, with remaining parts taken from reference TRBV7-2 and TRBJ2-1, reads GAGVSQSPSNKVTEKGKDVELRCDPISGHTALYWYRQSLGQGLEFLIYFQGNSAPDKSGLPSDRFSAERTGGSVSTLTIQRTQQEDSAVYLCASSFARAGEQFFGPGTRLTVL.